One sample yielded the 7 T cell receptor beta chains listed below, sequenced in a study of resident and recirculating memory T cells in vitiligo. Data came from immunoSEQ multiplex PCR; TCRdb stores just in-frame clones and leaves some out. This sample has 40,000 to 45,000 clones, with 92% found just once. The specimen was blood. The receptors were gathered from a male donor with vitiligo.

The chain employs TRBV7-6 and TRBJ1-2, with D unresolved. This CDR3 spans 13 amino acids. With 6 bases removed from V and 4 bases from J, the gap between germline ends came to 12 bases. The germline V gene has CDR1 SGHVS and CDR2 FNYEAQ. The DNA for the CDR3 is TGTGCCAGCAGACCTAGGATATCCTATGGCTACACCTTC. Encoded protein: CASRPRISYGYTF.

CDR3 sequence (DNA): TGTGCCTGGAACCTCAGGGGGGAGACCCAGTACTTC. It is translated as CAWNLRGETQYF. The chain combines TRBV30 with TRBJ2-5; 7 bases agree with TRBD1. Trimming took 4 bases from V and 5 from J; bases not matched to a gene: 4. The germline gives CDR1 GTSNPN, CDR2 SVGIG (reference sequence). CDR3 length: 12 residues.

The chain carries TRBV4-3 and TRBJ2-1, with TRBD2 matching 9 bases. V gave up 7 bases and J gave up 7 bases; unmatched junction bases: 11. The CDR3 totals 15 residues. The germline gives CDR1 LGHNA, CDR2 YSLEER. In DNA, the CDR3 is TGCGCCAGCAACCTAGCGGGGTCCCCTGGGAATGAGCAGTTCTTC. This encodes CASNLAGSPGNEQFF.

The chain recombines TRBV30 with TRBJ1-1; no definite D call. The CDR3 has 14 residues. Germline V gene sequence: CDR1 GTSNPN, CDR2 SVGIG (reference sequence). Trimming pared 0 bases from V and 4 bases from J, leaving 12 bases between. Here the CDR3 reads CAWSVLGGSTEAFF. CDR3 DNA: TGTGCCTGGAGTGTACTGGGAGGGAGCACTGAAGCTTTCTTT. The full variable domain, with the rest looked up from reference TRBV30 and TRBJ1-1, is SQTIHQWPATLVQPVGSPLSLECTVEGTSNPNLYWYRQAAGRGLQLLFYSVGIGQISSEVPQNLSASRPQDRQFILSSKKLLLSDSGFYLCAWSVLGGSTEAFFGQGTRLTVV.

The chain recombines TRBV7-6 with TRBJ2-3; 9 bases map to TRBD2. Germline lookup yields CDR1 SGHVS and CDR2 FNYEAQ. This CDR3 comprises 16 residues. J lost 0 bases, V lost 1 base, and 2 bases had no gene match. In nucleotides, the CDR3 is TGTGCCAGCAGCTTAGAAAGCGGGGGGAGCACAGATACGCAGTATTTT. Translated: CASSLESGGSTDTQYF.

This chain uses TRBV30 with TRBJ1-5; D might be TRBD1 (5 bases). The CDR3 contains 13 residues. Germline V gene sequence: CDR1 GTSNPN, CDR2 SVGIG (reference sequence). Deletions cut 1 base from V and 7 bases from J, with 11 bases between. The CDR3 here is CAWSGGDWQPQHF. CDR3 sequence (DNA): TGTGCCTGGAGTGGGGGGGATTGGCAGCCCCAGCATTTT.

As DNA, the CDR3 is TGCGCCAGCAAGCGGATAGCGGGGGGGAGCTCCTACAATGAGCAGTTCTTC. This gives the protein CASKRIAGGSSYNEQFF. V gene TRBV5-1 combines with J gene TRBJ2-1; 11 nucleotides match TRBD2. Germline-derived CDR1 and CDR2 are SGHRS and YFSETQ. CDR3 size: 17 residues. V shed 6 bases, J shed 0 bases, and the junction held 8 bases outside the gene matches.